The sequence of this TCR beta chain was determined in a study of shared clonotypes between healthy human individuals. Around 90 million PBMCs served as the genomic DNA source for unsorted samples. Measured with immunoSEQ multiplex PCR; TCRdb has only the in-frame clones, and not every one. Here the sample spans under 600,000 clones, over 60% being singletons. This CDR3 is 13 amino acids long. The germline V gene encodes CDR1 GTSNPN and CDR2 SVGIG (reference sequence). V was trimmed by 2 bases and J by 3 bases, leaving 8 bases between them. This chain uses TRBV30 with TRBJ1-5; D remains ambiguous. The sample comprised PBMCs. This TCR came from a middle-aged woman in good health. Some clones in this sample may be carry-over from other donors' samples. The CDR3 sequence: CAWSRTDNQPQHF. CDR3 in DNA: TGTGCCTGGAGTCGGACTGACAATCAGCCCCAGCATTTT. Looking up the rest from reference TRBV30 and TRBJ1-5 gives the full variable domain: SQTIHQWPATLVQPVGSPLSLECTVEGTSNPNLYWYRQAAGRGLQLLFYSVGIGQISSEVPQNLSASRPQDRQFILSSKKLLLSDSGFYLCAWSRTDNQPQHFGDGTRLSIL.